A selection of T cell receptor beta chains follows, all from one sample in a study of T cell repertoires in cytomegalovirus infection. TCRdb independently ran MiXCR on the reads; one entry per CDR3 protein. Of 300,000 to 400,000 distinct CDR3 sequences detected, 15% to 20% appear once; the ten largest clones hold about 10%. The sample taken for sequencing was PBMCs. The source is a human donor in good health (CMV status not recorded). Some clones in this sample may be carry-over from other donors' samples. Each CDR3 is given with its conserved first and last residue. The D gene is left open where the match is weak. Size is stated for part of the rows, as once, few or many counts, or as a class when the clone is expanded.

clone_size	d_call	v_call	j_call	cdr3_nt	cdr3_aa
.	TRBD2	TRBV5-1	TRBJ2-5	TGCGCCAGCAGCTGGGGCGGGGGAGAGACCCAGTACTTC	CASSWGGGETQYF
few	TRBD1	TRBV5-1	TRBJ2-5	TGCGCCAGCAGCTCTGGACAGGCGGAGACCCAGTACTTC	CASSSGQAETQYF
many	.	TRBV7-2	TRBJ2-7	TGTGCCAGCAGCTTAGGGCCGGGGGACTACGAGCAGTACTTC	CASSLGPGDYEQYF
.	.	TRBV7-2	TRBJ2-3	TGTGCCAGCAGCTTAGGCCCCCGGGGGCCGGATACGCAGTATTTT	CASSLGPRGPDTQYF
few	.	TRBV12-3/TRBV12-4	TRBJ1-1	TGTGCCAGCAGTTTCCGGAGTTTGGGGACTGAAGCTTTCTTT	CASSFRSLGTEAFF
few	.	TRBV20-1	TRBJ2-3	TGCAGTGTCCCGTGGCGGTCAGCTAGCACAGATACGCAGTATTTT	CSVPWRSASTDTQYF
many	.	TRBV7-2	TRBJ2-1	TGTGCCAGCAGCTTAAGGGTCAGGGGCCGCAACACCAATGAGCAGTTCTTC	CASSLRVRGRNTNEQFF
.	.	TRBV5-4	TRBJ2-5	TGTGCCAGCAGCCCAGGTTCTTCGGGACAGAGGCCGGGGGGGACCCAGTACTTC	CASSPGSSGQRPGGTQYF
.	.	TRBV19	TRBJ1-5	TGTGCCAGTAAGAGGACAGAGAGCAATCAGCCCCAGCATTTT	CASKRTESNQPQHF
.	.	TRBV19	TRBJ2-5	TGTGCCAGTAGTGCTACTAGCTCCCAGAGGGAGACCCAGTACTTC	CASSATSSQRETQYF
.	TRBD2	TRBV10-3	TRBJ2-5	TGTGCCACCCAGGAGCTAGCGGACCAAGAGACCCAGTACTTC	CATQELADQETQYF
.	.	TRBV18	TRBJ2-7	TGTGCCAGCTCCCGCAGGGGGACTAGAGAAAACGAGCAGTACTTC	CASSRRGTRENEQYF
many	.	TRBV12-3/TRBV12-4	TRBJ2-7	TGTGCCAGCAGTCAATCCCCCTACGAGCAGTACTTC	CASSQSPYEQYF
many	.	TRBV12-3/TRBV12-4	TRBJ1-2	TGTGCCAGCAGTGTGACAGGAGAAGGTAACACCTTC	CASSVTGEGNTF
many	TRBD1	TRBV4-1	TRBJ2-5	TGCGCCAGCAGCCAAGATCCATCGGGACAGGGACCCCAGTACTTC	CASSQDPSGQGPQYF
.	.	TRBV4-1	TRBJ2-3	TGCGCCAGCAGCCAAGACAGTGATCGCCAGGGGACAGATACGCAGTATTTT	CASSQDSDRQGTDTQYF
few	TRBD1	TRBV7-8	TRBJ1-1	TGTGCCAGCAGCTTAAAATCTTGGGACAGGGGACGGTTCACTGAAGCTTTCTTT	CASSLKSWDRGRFTEAFF
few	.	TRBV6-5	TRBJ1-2	TGTGCCAGCAGTTACATCGCCGGCAACTATGGCTACACCTTC	CASSYIAGNYGYTF
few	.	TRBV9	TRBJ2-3	TGTGCCAGCAGCGTAGACGTGGTTAGCCCAACAGATACGCAGTATTTT	CASSVDVVSPTDTQYF
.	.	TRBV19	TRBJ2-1	TGTGCCAGTATAGGGAAAAGCTCCTACAATGAGCAGTTCTTC	CASIGKSSYNEQFF
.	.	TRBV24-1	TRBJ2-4	TGTGCCACCAGTACGGCGGGGAGCGCCAAAAACATTCAGTACTTC	CATSTAGSAKNIQYF
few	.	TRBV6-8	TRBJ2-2	TGTGCCAGCAGTTATCCCCAGCGGCACACCGGGGAGCTGTTTTTT	CASSYPQRHTGELFF